Sequencing of this TCR beta chain was carried out in a study of beta chain features in type 1 diabetes listed by TCRdb under 2018. With regard to the full study: Mean age, gender distribution, total cell number and subset yield did not differ between patients and healthy donors. Regulatory and stem cell-like memory subsets were obtained from only 8 patients and roughly eight healthy donors, while naive and central memory subsets were obtained from all 30 or so donors. In the study, TCRB repertoires of sorted circulating CD4+ T cell subsets from recently diagnosed type 1 diabetes patients were compared with those of matched healthy donors. Across all samples, almost 110 million sorted cells were examined, and cell number per subset correlated strongly with RNA yield. Results the study describes overall, beyond this receptor: At VDJ recombination sites, patients with type 1 diabetes made fewer insertions and deleted more nucleotides, a pattern implying thymic rearrangement abnormalities. Naive, central memory and regulatory TCRB repertoires appeared to be more similar among patients than among healthy donors. Sequencing cDNA rather than genomic DNA could over-represent highly expressing activated cells, although activation and CD3 levels did not differ between groups. Shorter templates might have been favored by PCR, but patient and control samples were amplified and corrected together, so both groups would have been affected equally by any skew. Because small numbers of individuals were included in the HLA sub-analyses, any influence of HLA type on TCRB rearrangement was left unresolved. Type 1 diabetes patients showed a moderate but significant shortening of TCRB CDR3 length in all four CD4+ subsets.

This clone has only a few counts. What antigen it recognizes has not been identified. No much larger clone exists at a distance of one base, and base qualities are not known. The entire isolated RNA was reverse transcribed using the High Capacity cDNA Reverse Transcription Kit, and thus expressed TCRB transcripts were sequenced. Naive, central memory and regulatory T cell samples underwent deep immunoSEQ sequencing, averaging around 3.6 million total reads per sample. After sorted cells were lysed in RLT buffer, RNA was extracted with DNase-treated RNeasy Micro or Mini kits, with the choice depending on cell number. To prevent cross-contamination, every cell subset was processed on its own, while patient and healthy donor samples were processed together. The immunoSEQ multiplex PCR was used to amplify TCRB sequences from cDNA, generating 87-bp fragments that spanned the CDR3 region. Sequencing of the amplicons was done on the Illumina HiSeq platform. The study's own analysis went as follows. PCR bias was computationally corrected using synthetic template baselines, reads within Hamming distance 2 were collapsed, and singletons that could not be merged were discarded. Reads were aligned to IMGT to assign V, D and J genes, CDR3 length, and insertions or deletions at six rearrangement sites. Clonotype counts were normalized to sorted cell number within each subset before computing true diversity and Gini coefficients with the tcR R package. The overlap coefficient, calculated on TCRB nucleotide sequences, was used to quantify repertoire sharing. TCRdb took this table from immuneACCESS and kept in-frame rearrangements with V and J called. Such tables lack part of the clones; where checked against another copy, unresolved V genes explain under half of the gap, and the rest is unexplained. V and J calls and clone size come straight from that table; D and trimming were deduced from the DNA. The sample includes nearly 350,000 clones, with around 8.5% observed a single time. The top ten clonotypes cover less than 1.2% of the sample.

Clipping removes 6 bases from V and 5 bases from J, with 9 as the unmatched junction base count. CDR1 is given as SGHRS and CDR2 as YFSETQ, both from the germline V gene. Measured from the cysteine to the phenylalanine, the CDR3 is 15 residues long. CDR3 DNA is the only sequence kept; it has 45 bases, read in frame from the first base. Each donor gave one peripheral blood draw, averaging approximately 110 mL, which was collected into heparinised tubes. A BD FACSAria II was used to sort naive, central memory, regulatory and stem cell-like memory CD4+ T cells with a panel that included CD45RO, CCR7, CD25, CD127, CD95 and CD27. Purity was above 95% for every sorted population. Right away, PBMCs were isolated by Lymphoprep density gradient centrifugation and were stained directly, with no culture step. To minimize batch effects, samples were stained and sorted in pairs, one healthy donor with one patient per experiment.

This TCR was sampled from a man aged 25-45 years with type 1 diabetes. The chain was built from TRBV5-1 and TRBJ2-1; 9 bases in the middle match TRBD1. The sequencing input was central memory CD4+ T cells from blood. The DNA sequence is TGCGCCAGCACCGCCCCGGGACAGGGAGACAATGAGCAGTTCTTC. It encodes CASTAPGQGDNEQFF.